This T cell receptor beta chain was captured by sequencing in a study of human T cells and chemical hapten exposure. As for time point: patch test 3, about 24 weeks after DPC sensitization. Treatment indicated: therapeutic diphenylcyclopropenone sensitization with weekly scalp DPC. Many counts were recorded for this clonotype. MiXCR, applied by TCRdb to the RACE reads, yields one record per CDR3 protein. This table has about 64,000 distinct CDR3 sequences, 11% appearing once. This sequence originates from a woman aged 25 to 39 with alopecia areata. Some clones in this sample may be carry-over from other donors' samples. Sequencing used whole blood, obtained in connection with sensitization to the hapten diphenylcyclopropenone (DPC).

The CDR3 nucleotides are TGTGCCAGCAGCCCCCGCCAGGGCGCAGATACGCAGTATTTT. Translated: CASSPRQGADTQYF. The chain is built from TRBV7-2 and TRBJ2-3; D possibly corresponds to TRBD1 (5 bases). V was pared by 5 bases and J by 4 bases, with 13 bases between. The CDR3 is 14 amino acids. CDR1 and CDR2 (germline): SGHTA, FQGNSA.